This T cell receptor beta chain is drawn from a study of T cell repertoires and HLA-DP antigens. Study at large: The donors, ranging 18-to-29 to 60-to-69 years, included a couple of males and one female.

Findings and limits, study-wide: Against one allele, clones undetected before culture averaged approximately 36%; against the other, around 50%.

Comment on this clone: Antigen: not known.

For pre-culture CD4+ samples, the target was around 200,000 T cell genomes. Using immunoSEQ multiplex PCR, the repertoire was profiled, and TCRdb retains in-frame clones only, with some absent. There are 75,000 to 90,000 clones in the sample; roughly 86% occur only once, and about 1.8% lies in the top ten. The V gene's germline CDR1 is SGHTA and CDR2 FQGNSA. Trimming stripped 4 bases from V and 4 bases from J, with 13 bases between. The CDR3 is 14 amino acids. Source material: CD4+ T cells from PBMCs. The receptor comes from a man between 45 and 60 years old in good health and CMV-seronegative. J is TRBJ2-5 and V is TRBV7-2, with D maybe TRBD1 (6 bases). CDR3 amino acids: CASSSWTDRETQYF. In DNA, the CDR3 is TGTGCCAGCAGCTCTTGGACAGACCGAGAGACCCAGTACTTC.